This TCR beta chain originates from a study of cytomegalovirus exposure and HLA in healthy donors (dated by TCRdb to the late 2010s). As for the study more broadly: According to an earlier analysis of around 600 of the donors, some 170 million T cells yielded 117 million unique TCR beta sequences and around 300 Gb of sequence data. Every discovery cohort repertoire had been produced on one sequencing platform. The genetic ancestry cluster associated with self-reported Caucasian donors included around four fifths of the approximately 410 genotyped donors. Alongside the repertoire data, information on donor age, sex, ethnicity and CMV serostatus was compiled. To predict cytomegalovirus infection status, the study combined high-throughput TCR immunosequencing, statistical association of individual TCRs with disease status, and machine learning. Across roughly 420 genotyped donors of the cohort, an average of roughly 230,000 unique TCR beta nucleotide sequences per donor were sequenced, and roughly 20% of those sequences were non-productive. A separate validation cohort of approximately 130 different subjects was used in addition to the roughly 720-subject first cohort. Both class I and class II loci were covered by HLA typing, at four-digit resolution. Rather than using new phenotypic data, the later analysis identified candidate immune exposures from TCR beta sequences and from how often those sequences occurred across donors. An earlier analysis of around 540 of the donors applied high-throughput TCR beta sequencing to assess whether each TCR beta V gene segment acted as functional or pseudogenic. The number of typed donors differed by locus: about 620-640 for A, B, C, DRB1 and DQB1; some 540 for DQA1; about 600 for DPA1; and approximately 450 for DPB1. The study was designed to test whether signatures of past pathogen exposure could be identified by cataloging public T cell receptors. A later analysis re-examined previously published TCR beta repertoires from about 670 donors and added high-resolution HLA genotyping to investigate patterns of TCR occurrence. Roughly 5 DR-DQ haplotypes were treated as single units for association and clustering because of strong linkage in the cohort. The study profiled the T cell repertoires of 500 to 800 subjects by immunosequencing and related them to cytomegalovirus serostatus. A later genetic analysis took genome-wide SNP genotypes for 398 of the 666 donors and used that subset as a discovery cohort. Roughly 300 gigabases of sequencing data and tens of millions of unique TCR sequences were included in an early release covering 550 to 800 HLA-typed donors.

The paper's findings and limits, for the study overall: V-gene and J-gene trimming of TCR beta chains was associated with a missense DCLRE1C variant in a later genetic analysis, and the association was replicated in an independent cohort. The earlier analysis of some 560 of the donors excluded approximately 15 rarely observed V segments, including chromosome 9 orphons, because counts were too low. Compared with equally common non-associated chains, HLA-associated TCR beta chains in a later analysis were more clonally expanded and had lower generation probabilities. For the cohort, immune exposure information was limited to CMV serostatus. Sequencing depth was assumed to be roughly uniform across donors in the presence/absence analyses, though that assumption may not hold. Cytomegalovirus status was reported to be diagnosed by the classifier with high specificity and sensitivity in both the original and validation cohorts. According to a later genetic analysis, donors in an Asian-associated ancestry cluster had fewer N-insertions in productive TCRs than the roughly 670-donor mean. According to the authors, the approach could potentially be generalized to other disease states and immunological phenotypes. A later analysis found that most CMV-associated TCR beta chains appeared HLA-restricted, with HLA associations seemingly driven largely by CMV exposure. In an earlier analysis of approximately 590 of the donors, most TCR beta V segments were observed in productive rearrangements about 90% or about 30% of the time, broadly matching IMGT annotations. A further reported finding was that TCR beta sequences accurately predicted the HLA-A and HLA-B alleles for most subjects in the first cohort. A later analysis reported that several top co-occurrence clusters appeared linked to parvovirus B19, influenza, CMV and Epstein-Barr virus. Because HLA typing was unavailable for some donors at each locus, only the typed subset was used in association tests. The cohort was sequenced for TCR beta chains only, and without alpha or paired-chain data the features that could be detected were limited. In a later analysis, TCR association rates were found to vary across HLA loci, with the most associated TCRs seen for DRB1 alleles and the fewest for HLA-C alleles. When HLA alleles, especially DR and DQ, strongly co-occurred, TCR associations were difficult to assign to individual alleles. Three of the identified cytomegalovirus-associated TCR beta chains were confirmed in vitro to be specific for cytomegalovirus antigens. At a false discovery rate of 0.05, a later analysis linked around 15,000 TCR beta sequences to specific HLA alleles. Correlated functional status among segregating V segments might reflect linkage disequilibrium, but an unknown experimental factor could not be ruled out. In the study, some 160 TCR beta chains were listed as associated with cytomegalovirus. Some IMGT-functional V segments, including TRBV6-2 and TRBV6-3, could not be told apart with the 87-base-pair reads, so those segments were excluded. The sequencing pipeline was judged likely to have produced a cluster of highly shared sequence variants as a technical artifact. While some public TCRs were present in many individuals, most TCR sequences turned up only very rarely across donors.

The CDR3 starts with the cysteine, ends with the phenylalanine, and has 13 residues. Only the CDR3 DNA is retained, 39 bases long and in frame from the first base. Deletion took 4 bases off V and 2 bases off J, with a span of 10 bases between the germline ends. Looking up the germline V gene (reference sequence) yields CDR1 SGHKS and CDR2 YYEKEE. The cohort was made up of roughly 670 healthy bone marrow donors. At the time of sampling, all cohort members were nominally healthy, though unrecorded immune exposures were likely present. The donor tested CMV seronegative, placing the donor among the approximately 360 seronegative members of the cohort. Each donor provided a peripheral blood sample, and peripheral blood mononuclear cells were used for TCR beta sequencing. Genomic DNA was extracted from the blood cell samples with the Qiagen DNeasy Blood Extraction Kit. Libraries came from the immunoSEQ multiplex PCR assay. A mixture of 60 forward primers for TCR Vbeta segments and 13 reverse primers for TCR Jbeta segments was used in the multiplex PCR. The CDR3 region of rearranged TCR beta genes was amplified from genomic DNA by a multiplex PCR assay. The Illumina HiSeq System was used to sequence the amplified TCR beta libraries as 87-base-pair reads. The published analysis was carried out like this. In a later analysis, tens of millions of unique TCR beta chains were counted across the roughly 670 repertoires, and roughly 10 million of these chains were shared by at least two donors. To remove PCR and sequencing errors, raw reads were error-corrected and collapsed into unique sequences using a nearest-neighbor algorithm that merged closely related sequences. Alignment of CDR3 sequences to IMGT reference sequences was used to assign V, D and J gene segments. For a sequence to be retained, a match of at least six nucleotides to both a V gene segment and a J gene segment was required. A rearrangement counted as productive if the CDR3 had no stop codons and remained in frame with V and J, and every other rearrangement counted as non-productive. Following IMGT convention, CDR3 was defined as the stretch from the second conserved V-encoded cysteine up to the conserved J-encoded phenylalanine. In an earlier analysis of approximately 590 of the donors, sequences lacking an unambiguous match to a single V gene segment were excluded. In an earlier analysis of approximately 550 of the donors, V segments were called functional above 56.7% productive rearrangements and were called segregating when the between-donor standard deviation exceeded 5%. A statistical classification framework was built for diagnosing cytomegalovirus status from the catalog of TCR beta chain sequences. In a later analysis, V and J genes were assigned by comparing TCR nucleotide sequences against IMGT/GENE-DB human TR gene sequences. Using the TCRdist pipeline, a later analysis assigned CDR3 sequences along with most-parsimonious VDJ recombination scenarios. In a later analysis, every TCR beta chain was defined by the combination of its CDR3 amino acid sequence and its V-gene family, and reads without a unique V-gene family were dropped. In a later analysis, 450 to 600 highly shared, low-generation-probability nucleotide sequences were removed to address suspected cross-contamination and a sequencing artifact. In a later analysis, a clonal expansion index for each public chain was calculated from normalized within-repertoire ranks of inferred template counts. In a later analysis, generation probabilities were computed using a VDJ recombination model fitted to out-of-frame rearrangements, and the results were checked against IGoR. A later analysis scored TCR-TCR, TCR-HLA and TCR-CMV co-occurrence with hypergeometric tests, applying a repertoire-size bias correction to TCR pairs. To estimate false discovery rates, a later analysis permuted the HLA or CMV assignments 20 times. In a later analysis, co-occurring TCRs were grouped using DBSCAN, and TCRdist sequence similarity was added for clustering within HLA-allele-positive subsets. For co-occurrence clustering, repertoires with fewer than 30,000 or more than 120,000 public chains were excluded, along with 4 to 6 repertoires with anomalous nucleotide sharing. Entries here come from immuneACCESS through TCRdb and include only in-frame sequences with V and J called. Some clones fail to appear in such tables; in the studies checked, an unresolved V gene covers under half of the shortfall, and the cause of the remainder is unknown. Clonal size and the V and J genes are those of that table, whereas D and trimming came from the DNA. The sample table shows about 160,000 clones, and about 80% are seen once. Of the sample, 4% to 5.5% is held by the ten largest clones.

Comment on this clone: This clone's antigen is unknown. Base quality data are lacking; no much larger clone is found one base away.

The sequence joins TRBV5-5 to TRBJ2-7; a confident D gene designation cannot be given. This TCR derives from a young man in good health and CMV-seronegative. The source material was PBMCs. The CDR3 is CASSHVDTYEQYF. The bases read TGTGCCAGCAGCCACGTAGATACCTACGAGCAGTACTTC.